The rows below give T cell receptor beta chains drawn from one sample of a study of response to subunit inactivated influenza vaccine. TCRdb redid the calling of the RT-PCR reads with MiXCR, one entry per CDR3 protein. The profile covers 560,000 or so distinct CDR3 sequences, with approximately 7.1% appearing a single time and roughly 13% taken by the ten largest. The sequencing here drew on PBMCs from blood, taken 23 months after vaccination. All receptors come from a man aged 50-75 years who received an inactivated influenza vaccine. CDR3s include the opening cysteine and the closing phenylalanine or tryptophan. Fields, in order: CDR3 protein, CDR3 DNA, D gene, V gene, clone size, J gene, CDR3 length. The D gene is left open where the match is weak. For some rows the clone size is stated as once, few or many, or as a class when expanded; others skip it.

CDR3aa: CSAREGTEETQYF; CDR3nt: TGCAGTGCTAGAGAGGGGACGGAAGAGACCCAGTACTTC; d_gene: .; v_gene: TRBV20-1; abundance: many; j_gene: TRBJ2-5; len: 13
CDR3aa: CSASSGGRYTEAFF; CDR3nt: TGCAGTGCGTCCTCGGGGGGTAGGTACACTGAAGCTTTCTTT; d_gene: .; v_gene: TRBV20-1; abundance: .; j_gene: TRBJ1-1; len: 14
CDR3aa: CASSEGTAWDGYTF; CDR3nt: TGTGCCAGCAGTGAAGGGACAGCCTGGGATGGCTACACCTTC; d_gene: .; v_gene: TRBV6-1; abundance: .; j_gene: TRBJ1-2; len: 14
CDR3aa: CSVDVSGNTGELFF; CDR3nt: TGCAGCGTCGACGTCTCCGGGAACACCGGGGAGCTGTTTTTT; d_gene: .; v_gene: TRBV29-1; abundance: many; j_gene: TRBJ2-2; len: 14
CDR3aa: CASSLDFGTEAFF; CDR3nt: TGTGCTAGCAGCTTAGATTTTGGGACTGAAGCTTTCTTT; d_gene: .; v_gene: TRBV7-7; abundance: many; j_gene: TRBJ1-1; len: 13
CDR3aa: CSARTNKRYEQFF; CDR3nt: TGCAGTGCTCGTACTAATAAGCGATACGAGCAGTTCTTC; d_gene: .; v_gene: TRBV20-1; abundance: .; j_gene: TRBJ2-1; len: 13
CDR3aa: CASSLSVAGAGEGGTQYF; CDR3nt: TGTGCCAGCAGCCTATCGGTTGCAGGCGCGGGGGAGGGAGGAACCCAGTACTTC; d_gene: TRBD2; v_gene: TRBV7-6; abundance: .; j_gene: TRBJ2-5; len: 18
CDR3aa: CAINHVFPGGTSGKGGEETQYF; CDR3nt: TGTGCCATCAATCATGTTTTTCCGGGCGGGACTAGCGGGAAAGGTGGGGAAGAGACCCAGTACTTC; d_gene: TRBD2; v_gene: TRBV10-3; abundance: .; j_gene: TRBJ2-5; len: 22
CDR3aa: CAISAQGISYEQYF; CDR3nt: TGTGCCATCAGTGCGCAGGGAATCTCCTACGAGCAGTACTTC; d_gene: .; v_gene: TRBV10-3; abundance: few; j_gene: TRBJ2-7; len: 14
CDR3aa: CSARDRARARTDTQYF; CDR3nt: TGCAGTGCTAGAGATCGTGCAAGGGCACGGACAGATACGCAGTATTTT; d_gene: .; v_gene: TRBV20-1; abundance: .; j_gene: TRBJ2-3; len: 16
CDR3aa: CASSFPDSMNTEAFF; CDR3nt: TGTGCCAGCAGCTTTCCGGACAGCATGAACACTGAAGCTTTCTTT; d_gene: .; v_gene: TRBV12-3/TRBV12-4; abundance: many; j_gene: TRBJ1-1; len: 15
CDR3aa: CASSLDRGDWNGYTF; CDR3nt: TGTGCCAGCAGCCTGGACAGGGGCGATTGGAATGGCTACACCTTC; d_gene: TRBD1; v_gene: TRBV6-2/TRBV6-3; abundance: .; j_gene: TRBJ1-2; len: 15
CDR3aa: CASSPPEGLNEQYF; CDR3nt: TGTGCCAGCTCACCACCTGAGGGATTAAACGAGCAGTACTTC; d_gene: .; v_gene: TRBV18; abundance: few; j_gene: TRBJ2-7; len: 14
CDR3aa: CASSILSGGGTDTQYF; CDR3nt: TGCGCCAGCAGCATCCTTAGCGGAGGCGGCACAGATACGCAGTATTTT; d_gene: .; v_gene: TRBV5-1; abundance: many; j_gene: TRBJ2-3; len: 16
CDR3aa: CASSLDWSRGQPQHF; CDR3nt: TGCGCCAGCAGCTTGGATTGGTCCAGAGGTCAGCCCCAGCATTTT; d_gene: .; v_gene: TRBV5-1; abundance: few; j_gene: TRBJ1-5; len: 15
CDR3aa: CSASSLDGAYMTQYF; CDR3nt: TGCAGTGCTAGTTCGCTGGACGGAGCCTATATGACCCAGTACTTC; d_gene: .; v_gene: TRBV20-1; abundance: few; j_gene: TRBJ2-5; len: 15
CDR3aa: CASGRGPDSPLHF; CDR3nt: TGTGCCAGCGGGCGCGGGCCCGATTCACCCCTCCACTTT; d_gene: .; v_gene: TRBV5-5; abundance: .; j_gene: TRBJ1-6; len: 13